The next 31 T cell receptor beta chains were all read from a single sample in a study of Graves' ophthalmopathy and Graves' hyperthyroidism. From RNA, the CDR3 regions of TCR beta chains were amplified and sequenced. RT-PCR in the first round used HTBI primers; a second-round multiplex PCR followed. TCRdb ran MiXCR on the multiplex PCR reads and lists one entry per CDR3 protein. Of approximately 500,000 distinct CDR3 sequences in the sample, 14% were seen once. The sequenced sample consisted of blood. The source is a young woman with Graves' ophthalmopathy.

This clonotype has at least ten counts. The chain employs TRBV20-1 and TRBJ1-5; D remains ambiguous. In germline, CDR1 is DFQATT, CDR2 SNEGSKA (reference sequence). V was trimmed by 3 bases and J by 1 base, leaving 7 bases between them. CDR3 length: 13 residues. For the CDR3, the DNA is TGCAGTGCTAGCCCCGGGAGCAATCAGCCCCAGCATTTT. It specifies CSASPGSNQPQHF.

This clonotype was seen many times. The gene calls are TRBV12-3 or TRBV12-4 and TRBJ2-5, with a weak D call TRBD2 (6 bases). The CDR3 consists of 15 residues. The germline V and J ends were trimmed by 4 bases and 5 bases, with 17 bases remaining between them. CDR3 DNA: TGTGCCAGCAGTTCCCGGGACTGGGGTGATGAGACCCAGTACTTC. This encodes CASSSRDWGDETQYF.

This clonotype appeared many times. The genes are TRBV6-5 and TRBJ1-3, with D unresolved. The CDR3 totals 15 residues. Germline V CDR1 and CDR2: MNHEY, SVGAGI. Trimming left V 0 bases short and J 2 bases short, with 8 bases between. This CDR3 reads CASSYSLSTGNTIYF. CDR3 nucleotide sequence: TGTGCCAGCAGTTACTCGCTGAGTACTGGAAACACCATATATTTT.

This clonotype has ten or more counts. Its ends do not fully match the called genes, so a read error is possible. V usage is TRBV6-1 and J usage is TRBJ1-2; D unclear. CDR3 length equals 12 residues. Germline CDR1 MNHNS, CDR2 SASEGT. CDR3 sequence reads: CASSRDADHLCF. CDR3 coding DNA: TGTGCCAGCAGTCGCGACGCAGACCACCTCTGCTTC.

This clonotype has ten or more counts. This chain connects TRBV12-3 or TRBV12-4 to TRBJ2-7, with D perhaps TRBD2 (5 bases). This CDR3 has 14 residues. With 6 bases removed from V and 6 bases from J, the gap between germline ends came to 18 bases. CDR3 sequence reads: CASSPRGTRAEQYF. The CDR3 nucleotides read TGTGCCAGCAGCCCCCGAGGCACGAGGGCCGAGCAGTACTTC.

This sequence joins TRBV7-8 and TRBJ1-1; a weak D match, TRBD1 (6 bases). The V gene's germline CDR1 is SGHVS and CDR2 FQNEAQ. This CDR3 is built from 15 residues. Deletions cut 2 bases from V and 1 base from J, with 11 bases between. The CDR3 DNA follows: TGTGCCAGCAGCTTATCAGGGGCCGGGAACACTGAAGCTTTCTTT. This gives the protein CASSLSGAGNTEAFF.

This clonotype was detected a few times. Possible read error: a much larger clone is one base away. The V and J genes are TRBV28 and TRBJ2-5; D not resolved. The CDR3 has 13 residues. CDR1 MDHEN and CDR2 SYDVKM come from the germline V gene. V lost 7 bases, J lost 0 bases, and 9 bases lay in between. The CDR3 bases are TGTGCCAGCACCGGACGGTACCAAGAGACCCAGTACTTC. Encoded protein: CASTGRYQETQYF.

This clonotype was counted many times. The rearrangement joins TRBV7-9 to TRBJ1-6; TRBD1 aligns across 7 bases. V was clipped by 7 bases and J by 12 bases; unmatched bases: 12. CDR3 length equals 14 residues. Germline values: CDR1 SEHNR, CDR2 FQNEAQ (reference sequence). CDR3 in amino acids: CASTLKTGELPLHF. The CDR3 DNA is TGTGCCAGCACCCTCAAAACAGGGGAATTACCCCTCCACTTT.

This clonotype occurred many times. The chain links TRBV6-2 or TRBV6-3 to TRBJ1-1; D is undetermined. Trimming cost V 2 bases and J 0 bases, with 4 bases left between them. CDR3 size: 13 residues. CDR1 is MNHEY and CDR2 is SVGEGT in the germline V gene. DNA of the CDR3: TGTGCCAGCAGTTACCGAATGAACACTGAAGCTTTCTTT. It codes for CASSYRMNTEAFF.

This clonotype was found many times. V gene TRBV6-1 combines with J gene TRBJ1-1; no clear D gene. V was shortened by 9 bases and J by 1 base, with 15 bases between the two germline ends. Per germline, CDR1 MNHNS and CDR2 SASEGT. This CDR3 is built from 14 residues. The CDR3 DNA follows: TGTGCCAGTCGGCCCCGCCGTGGGAACACTGAAGCTTTCTTT. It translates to CASRPRRGNTEAFF.

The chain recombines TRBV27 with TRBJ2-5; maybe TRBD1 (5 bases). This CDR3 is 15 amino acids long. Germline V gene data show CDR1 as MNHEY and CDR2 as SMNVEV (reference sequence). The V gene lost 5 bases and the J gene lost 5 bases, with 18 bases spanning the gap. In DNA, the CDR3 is TGTGCCAGCAGTCCGACAGCCATTCTAAGCGAGACCCAGTACTTC. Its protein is CASSPTAILSETQYF.

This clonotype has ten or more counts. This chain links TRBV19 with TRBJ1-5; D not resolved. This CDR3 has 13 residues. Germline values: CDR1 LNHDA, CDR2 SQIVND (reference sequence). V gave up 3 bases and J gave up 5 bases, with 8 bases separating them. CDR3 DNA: TGTGCCAGTAGTATCAACGTAGATCAGCCCCAGCATTTT. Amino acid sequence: CASSINVDQPQHF.

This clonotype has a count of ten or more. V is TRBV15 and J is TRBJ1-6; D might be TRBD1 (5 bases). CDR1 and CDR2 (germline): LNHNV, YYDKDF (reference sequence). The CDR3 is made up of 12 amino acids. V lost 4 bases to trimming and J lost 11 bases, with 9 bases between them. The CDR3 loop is CATSKGTPPLHF. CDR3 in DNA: TGTGCCACCAGCAAGGGGACGCCACCCCTCCACTTT.

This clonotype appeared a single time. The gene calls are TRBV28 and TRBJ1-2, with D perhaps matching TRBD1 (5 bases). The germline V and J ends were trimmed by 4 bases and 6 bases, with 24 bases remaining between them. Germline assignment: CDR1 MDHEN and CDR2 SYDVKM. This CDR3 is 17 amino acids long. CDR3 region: CASSSQIIYGRDDGYTF. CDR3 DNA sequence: TGTGCCAGCAGTTCCCAAATCATTTACGGCAGGGATGATGGCTACACCTTC.

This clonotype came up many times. The CDR3 region has the DNA TGTGCCAGCAGCGCCATAGGGACGGTGAACACTGAAGCTTTCTTT. Amino acid sequence: CASSAIGTVNTEAFF. V gene TRBV7-9 combines with J gene TRBJ1-1, with a tentative D call TRBD1 (5 bases). CDR3 length equals 15 residues. Germline assignment: CDR1 SEHNR and CDR2 FQNEAQ (reference sequence). Trimming pared 5 bases from V and 0 bases from J, leaving 13 bases between. Full variable domain (outside the CDR3, taken from reference TRBV7-9 and TRBJ1-1): DTGVSQNPRHKITKRGQNVTFRCDPISEHNRLYWYRQTLGQGPEFLTYFQNEAQLEKSRLLSDRFSAERPKGSFSTLEIQRTEQGDSAMYLCASSAIGTVNTEAFFGQGTRLTVV.

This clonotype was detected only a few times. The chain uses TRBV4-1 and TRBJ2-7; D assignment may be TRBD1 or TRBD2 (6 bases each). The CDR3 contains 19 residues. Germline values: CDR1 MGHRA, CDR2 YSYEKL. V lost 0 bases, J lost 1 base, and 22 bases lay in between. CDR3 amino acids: CASSQDFVVFRGRSYEQYF. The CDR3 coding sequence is TGCGCCAGCAGCCAAGATTTTGTAGTTTTCCGGGGGCGTTCCTACGAGCAGTACTTC.

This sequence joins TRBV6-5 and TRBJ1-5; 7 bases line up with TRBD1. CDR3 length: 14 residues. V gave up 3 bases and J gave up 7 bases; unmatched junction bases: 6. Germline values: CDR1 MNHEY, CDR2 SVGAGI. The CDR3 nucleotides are TGTGCCAGCAGTTATGGAGGGGGCGAGCAGCCCCAGCATTTT. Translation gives CASSYGGGEQPQHF.

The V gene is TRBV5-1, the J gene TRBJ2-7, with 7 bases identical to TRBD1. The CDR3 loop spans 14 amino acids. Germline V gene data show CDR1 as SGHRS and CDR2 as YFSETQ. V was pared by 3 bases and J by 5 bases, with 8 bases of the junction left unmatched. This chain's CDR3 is CASSSRQGSHEQYF. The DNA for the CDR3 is TGCGCCAGCAGCTCTAGACAGGGATCCCACGAGCAGTACTTC.

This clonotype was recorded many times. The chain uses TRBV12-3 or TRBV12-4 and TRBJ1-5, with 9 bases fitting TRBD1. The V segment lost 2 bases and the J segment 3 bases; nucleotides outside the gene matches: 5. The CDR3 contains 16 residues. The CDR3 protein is CASSLIYRGHNQPQHF. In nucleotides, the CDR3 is TGTGCCAGCAGTTTAATATACAGGGGGCACAATCAGCCCCAGCATTTT.

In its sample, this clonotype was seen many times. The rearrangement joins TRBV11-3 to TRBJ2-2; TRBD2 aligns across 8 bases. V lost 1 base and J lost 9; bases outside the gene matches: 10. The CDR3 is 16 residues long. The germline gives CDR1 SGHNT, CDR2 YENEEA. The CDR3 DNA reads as TGTGCCAGCAGCTTAGTGAGATCAGCGGGAGCTCGGGAGCTGTTTTTT. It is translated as CASSLVRSAGARELFF.

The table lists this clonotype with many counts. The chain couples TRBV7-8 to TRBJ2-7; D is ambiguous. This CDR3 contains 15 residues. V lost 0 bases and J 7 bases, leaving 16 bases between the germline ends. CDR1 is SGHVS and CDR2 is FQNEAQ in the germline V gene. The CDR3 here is CASSLAEVSLQEQYF. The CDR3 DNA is TGTGCCAGCAGCTTAGCCGAGGTCTCCCTCCAGGAGCAGTACTTC.

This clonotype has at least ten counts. Here the CDR3 reads CASSFVSAGGWDTQYF. The CDR3 DNA reads TGTGCCAGCAGTTTTGTGTCAGCGGGAGGGTGGGATACGCAGTATTTT. V gene TRBV12-3 or TRBV12-4 combines with J gene TRBJ2-3; 10 positions match TRBD2. With V trimmed by 3 bases and J by 6 bases, 9 bases remained unmatched. There are 16 residues in the CDR3.

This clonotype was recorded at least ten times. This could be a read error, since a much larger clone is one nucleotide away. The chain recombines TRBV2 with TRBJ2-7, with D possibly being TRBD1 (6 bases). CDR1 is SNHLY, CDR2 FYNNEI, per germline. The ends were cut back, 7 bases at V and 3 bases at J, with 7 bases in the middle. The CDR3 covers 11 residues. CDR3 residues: CASMDSYEQYF. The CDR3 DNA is TGTGCCAGCATGGACAGCTACGAGCAGTACTTC.

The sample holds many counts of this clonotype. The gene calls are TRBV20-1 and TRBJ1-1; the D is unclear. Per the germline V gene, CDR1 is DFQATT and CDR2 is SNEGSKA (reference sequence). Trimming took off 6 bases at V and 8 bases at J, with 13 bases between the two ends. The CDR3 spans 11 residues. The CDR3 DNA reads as TGCAGTGCCAGACCAGGATCGGAAGCTTTCTTT. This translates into CSARPGSEAFF.

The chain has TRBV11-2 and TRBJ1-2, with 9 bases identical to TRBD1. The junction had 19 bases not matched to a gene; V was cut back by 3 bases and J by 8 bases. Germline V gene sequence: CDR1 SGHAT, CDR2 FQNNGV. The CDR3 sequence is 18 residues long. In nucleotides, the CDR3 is TGTGCCAGCAGCTTTTTAGGGATGACAGGGGGTGTGGGTAAGGGCTACACCTTC. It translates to CASSFLGMTGGVGKGYTF. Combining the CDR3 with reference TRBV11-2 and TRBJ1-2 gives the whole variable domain EAGVAQSPRYKIIEKRQSVAFWCNPISGHATLYWYQQILGQGPKLLIQFQNNGVVDDSQLPKDRFSAERLKGVDSTLKIQPAKLEDSAVYLCASSFLGMTGGVGKGYTFGSGTRLTVV.

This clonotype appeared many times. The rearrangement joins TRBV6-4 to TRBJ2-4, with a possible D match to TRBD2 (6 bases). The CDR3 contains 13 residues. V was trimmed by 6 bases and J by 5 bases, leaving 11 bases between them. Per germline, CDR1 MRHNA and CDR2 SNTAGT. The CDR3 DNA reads TGTGCCAGCAGCCCTGGGGAGGAAAACATTCAGTACTTC. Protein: CASSPGEENIQYF.

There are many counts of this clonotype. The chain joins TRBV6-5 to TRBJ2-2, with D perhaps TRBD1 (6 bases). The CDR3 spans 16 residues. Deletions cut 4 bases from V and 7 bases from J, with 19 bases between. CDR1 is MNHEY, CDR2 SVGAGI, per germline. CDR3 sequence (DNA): TGTGCCAGCAGTTCTATTGTGGCAGGGGCGTACGGGGAGCTGTTTTTT. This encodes CASSSIVAGAYGELFF.

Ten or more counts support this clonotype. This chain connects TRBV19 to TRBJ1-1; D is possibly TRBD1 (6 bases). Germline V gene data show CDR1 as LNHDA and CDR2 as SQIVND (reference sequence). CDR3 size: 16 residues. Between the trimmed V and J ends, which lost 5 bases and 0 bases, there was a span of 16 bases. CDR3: CASSFDRKLMNTEAFF. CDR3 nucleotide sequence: TGTGCCAGTAGTTTCGACAGGAAGCTCATGAACACTGAAGCTTTCTTT.

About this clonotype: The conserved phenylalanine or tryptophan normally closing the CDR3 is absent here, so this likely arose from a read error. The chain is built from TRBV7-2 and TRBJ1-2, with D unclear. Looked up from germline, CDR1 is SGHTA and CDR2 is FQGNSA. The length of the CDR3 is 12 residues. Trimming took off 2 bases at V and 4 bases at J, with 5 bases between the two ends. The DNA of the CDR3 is TGTGCCAGCAGCTTATACGGCTATGGCTACACCGTC. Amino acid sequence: CASSLYGYGYTV.

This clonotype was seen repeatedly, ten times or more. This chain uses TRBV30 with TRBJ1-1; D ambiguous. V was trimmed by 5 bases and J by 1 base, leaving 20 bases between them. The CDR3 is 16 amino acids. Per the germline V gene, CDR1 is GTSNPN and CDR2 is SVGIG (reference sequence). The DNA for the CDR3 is TGTGCCTGGGTTAAAAAACTCGGGCTCCCGAACACTGAAGCTTTCTTT. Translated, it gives CAWVKKLGLPNTEAFF.

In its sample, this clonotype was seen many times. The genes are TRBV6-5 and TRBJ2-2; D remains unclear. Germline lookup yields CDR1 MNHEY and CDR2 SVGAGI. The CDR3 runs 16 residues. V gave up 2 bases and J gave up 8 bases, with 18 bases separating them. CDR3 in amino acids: CASSYHGPTVVGELFF. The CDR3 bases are TGTGCCAGCAGTTACCACGGGCCAACAGTAGTGGGGGAGCTGTTTTTT.